One T cell receptor beta chain is described in this entry. Antigen specificity is unknown. In germline, CDR1 is SGHDT, CDR2 YYEEEE. This CDR3 comprises 15 residues. V was pared by 4 bases and J by 0 bases, with 14 bases between. The data were obtained in a study of shared clonotypes between healthy human individuals. Findings and caveats of the study: Shared across several donors were about 4.6% of the naive CD4 clonotypes. Clonotypes which were not shared had lower generation probabilities than clonotypes that all four donors shared. The authors sampled blood alone, and tissue repertoires likely differ.

Generated by immunoSEQ multiplex PCR, the TCRdb table keeps only in-frame clones and is missing some. Of about 2.3 million clones listed, about 90% are singletons. Sequencing used naive CD4+ T cells from PBMCs. The subset is: CD45RA+ positively selected. The receptor's source is a man younger than 30 in good health. Some clones in this sample may be carry-over from other donors' samples. The rearrangement joins TRBV5-6 to TRBJ2-7; tentatively, D is TRBD1 (6 bases). The CDR3 is CASSPGTFFSYEQYF. The CDR3 DNA reads TGTGCCAGCAGCCCAGGGACATTTTTCTCCTACGAGCAGTACTTC.